This T cell receptor (beta chain) came from a study of blood T cell repertoires in COVID-19. Whole-study context: Samples taken during acute and convalescent COVID-19 were collected in the United States, Italy and Spain.

Some clones are missing from TCRdb's copy, which holds only in-frame ones; the method was immunoSEQ multiplex PCR. The table includes 200,000 or so clones, over 75% detected once. This CDR3 is built from 15 residues. Germline CDR1 and CDR2: SGHNT and YYREEE (reference sequence). J was trimmed by 4 bases and V by 4 bases; bases with no gene match: 6. The chain recombines TRBV5-4 with TRBJ2-5, with 11 bases matching TRBD1. This clonotype originated in a middle-aged man with COVID-19, enrolled during active disease. The sequenced sample was peripheral blood. The CDR3: CASSAGQGGSETQYF. The CDR3 bases are TGTGCCAGCAGCGCGGGACAGGGGGGGTCAGAGACCCAGTACTTC.